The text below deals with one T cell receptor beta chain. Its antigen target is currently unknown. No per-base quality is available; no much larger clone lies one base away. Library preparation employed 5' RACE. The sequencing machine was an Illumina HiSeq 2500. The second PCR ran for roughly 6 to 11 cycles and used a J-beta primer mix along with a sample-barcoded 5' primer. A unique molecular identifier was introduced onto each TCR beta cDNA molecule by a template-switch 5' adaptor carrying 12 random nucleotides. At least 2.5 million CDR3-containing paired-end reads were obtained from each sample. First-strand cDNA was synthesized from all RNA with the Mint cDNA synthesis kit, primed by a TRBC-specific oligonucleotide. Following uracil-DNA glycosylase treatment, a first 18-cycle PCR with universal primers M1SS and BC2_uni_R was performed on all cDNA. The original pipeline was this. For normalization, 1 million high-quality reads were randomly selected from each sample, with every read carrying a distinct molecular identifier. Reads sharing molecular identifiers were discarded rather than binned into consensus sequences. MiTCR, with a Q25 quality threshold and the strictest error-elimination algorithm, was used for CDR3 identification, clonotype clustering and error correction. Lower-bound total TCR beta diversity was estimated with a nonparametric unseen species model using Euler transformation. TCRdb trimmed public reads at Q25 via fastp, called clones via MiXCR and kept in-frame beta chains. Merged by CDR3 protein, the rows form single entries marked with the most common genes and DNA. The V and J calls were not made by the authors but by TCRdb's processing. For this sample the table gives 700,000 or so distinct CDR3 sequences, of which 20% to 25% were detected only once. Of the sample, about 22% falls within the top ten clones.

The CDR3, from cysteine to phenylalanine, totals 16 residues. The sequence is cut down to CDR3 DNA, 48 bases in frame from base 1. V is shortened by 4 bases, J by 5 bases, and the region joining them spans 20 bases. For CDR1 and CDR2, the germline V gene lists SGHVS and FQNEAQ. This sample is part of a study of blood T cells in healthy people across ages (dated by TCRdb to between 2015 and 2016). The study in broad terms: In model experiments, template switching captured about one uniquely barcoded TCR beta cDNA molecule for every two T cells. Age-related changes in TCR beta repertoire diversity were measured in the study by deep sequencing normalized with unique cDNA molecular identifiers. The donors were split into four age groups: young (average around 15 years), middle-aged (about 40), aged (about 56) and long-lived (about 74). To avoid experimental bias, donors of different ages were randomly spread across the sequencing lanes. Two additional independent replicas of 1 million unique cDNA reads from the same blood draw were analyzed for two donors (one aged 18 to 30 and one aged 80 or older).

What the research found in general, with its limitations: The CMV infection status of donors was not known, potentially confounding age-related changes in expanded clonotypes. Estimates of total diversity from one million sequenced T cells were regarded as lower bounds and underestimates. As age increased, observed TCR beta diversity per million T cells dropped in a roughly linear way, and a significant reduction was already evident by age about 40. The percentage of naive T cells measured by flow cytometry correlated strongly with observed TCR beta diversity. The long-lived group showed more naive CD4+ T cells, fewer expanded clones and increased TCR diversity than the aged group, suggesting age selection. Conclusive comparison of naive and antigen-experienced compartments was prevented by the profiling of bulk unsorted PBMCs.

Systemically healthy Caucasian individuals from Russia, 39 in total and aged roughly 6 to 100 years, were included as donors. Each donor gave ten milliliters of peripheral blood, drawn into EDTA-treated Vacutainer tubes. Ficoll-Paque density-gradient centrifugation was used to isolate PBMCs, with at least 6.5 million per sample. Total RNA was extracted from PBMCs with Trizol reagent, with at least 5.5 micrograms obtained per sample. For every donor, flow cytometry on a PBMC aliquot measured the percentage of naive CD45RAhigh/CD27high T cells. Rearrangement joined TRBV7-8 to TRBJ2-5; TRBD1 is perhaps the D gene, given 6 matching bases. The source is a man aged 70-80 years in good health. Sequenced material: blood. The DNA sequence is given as TGTGCCAGCAGCTCCTCAGGGGCCACCTCAGTTGAGACCCAGTACTTC. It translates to CASSSSGATSVETQYF.